The clone carrying this TCR beta chain was picked up a small number of times. Antigen: not known. Profiling relied on immunoSEQ multiplex PCR, and the TCRdb table lists in-frame clones only, not all of them. The sample includes about 90,000 clones, 85% of them seen just once. This sample was included in a study of T cell responses to AZD1222 COVID-19 vaccine. Overall study findings and caveats: Seropositivity was recorded at baseline in only six AZD1222 recipients. Clonal diversity was possibly underestimated, and white British individuals and females predominated among donors.

CDR1 SGHDN and CDR2 FVKESK come from the germline V gene. Trimming stripped 0 bases from V and 10 bases from J, with 12 bases between. CDR3 size: 13 residues. This clonotype originated in an adult who received the AZD1222 COVID-19 vaccine. V gene TRBV14 combines with J gene TRBJ1-1; no clear D gene. The sample consisted of peripheral blood, taken 28 days after the second AZD1222 dose. The CDR3 spells CASSQDEGLGAFF. The CDR3 bases are TGTGCCAGCAGCCAAGATGAAGGGTTGGGAGCTTTCTTT.